The 20 T cell receptor beta chains reported below all come from one sample, sequenced in a study of blood T cell repertoires in COVID-19. TCRdb's table, derived via immunoSEQ multiplex PCR, lists solely in-frame clones and lacks some. This table has around 100,000 clones, 84% appearing once. Input material: peripheral blood. Receptors were obtained from a human donor in a cohort sampled during active or convalescent COVID-19.

The chain recombines TRBV27 with TRBJ1-3, with TRBD1 identical over 7 bases. Germline CDR1 MNHEY, CDR2 SMNVEV (reference sequence). V was pared by 5 bases and J by 4 bases, with 8 bases of the junction left unmatched. This CDR3 has 15 amino acids. The CDR3 loop reads CASSTQTGRGNTIYF. CDR3 nucleotides: TGTGCCAGCAGTACCCAGACAGGGAGAGGAAACACCATATATTTT.

This chain uses TRBV6-6 with TRBJ2-1; TRBD2 is a possible D gene (7 bases). V dropped 0 bases and J dropped 5 bases, with 11 bases sitting between them. This CDR3 has 15 residues. CDR1 MNHNY and CDR2 SVGAGI come from the germline V gene (reference sequence). The CDR3 coding sequence is TGTGCCAGCAGTTACTCGGCGGGGGCCAACAATGAGCAGTTCTTC. Translation: CASSYSAGANNEQFF.

In nucleotides, the CDR3 is TGTGCCAGCACATCGGTAGGGCAGGGATACACAGATACGCAGTATTTT. Translating it yields CASTSVGQGYTDTQYF. The chain employs TRBV5-6 and TRBJ2-3, with D perhaps matching TRBD1 (5 bases). Between the trimmed V and J ends, which lost 6 bases and 2 bases, there was a span of 19 bases. Germline assignment: CDR1 SGHDT and CDR2 YYEEEE. The CDR3 has 16 amino acids.

V gene TRBV24-1 combines with J gene TRBJ1-2, with D possibly matching TRBD1 (5 bases). Germline lookup yields CDR1 KGHDR and CDR2 SFDVKD. The CDR3 has 12 residues. Deletions cut 5 bases from V and 8 bases from J, with 11 bases between. DNA of the CDR3: TGTGCCACCAGTGCCTCAGGGTTCGGCTACACCTTC. Protein product: CATSASGFGYTF.

This clone was seen a single time. In DNA, the CDR3 is TGTGCCGTATCGAACAGCATGAACACTGAAGCTTTCTTT. Protein sequence: CAVSNSMNTEAFF. The chain couples TRBV19 to TRBJ1-1; D ambiguous. CDR3 length: 13 amino acids. Looked up from germline, CDR1 is LNHDA and CDR2 is SQIVND (reference sequence). The V end lost 11 bases, the J end lost 0 bases, and 13 bases lay between the germline ends.

The chain recombines TRBV30 with TRBJ2-2; D remains unclear. Between the trimmed V and J ends, which lost 2 bases and 3 bases, there was a span of 16 bases. The CDR3 totals 16 residues. Per germline, CDR1 GTSNPN and CDR2 SVGIG (reference sequence). DNA of the CDR3: TGTGCCTGGAGTTCAGGATCTTCCCGATACACCGGGGAGCTGTTTTTT. Translated, it gives CAWSSGSSRYTGELFF. Full variable domain (rest looked up from reference TRBV30 and TRBJ2-2): SQTIHQWPATLVQPVGSPLSLECTVEGTSNPNLYWYRQAAGRGLQLLFYSVGIGQISSEVPQNLSASRPQDRQFILSSKKLLLSDSGFYLCAWSSGSSRYTGELFFGEGSRLTVL.

V usage is TRBV6-5 and J usage is TRBJ1-5; D perhaps matches TRBD1 (5 bases). V was cut by 5 bases and J by 10 bases, with 18 bases left in between. The CDR3 covers 14 residues. The germline CDR1 and CDR2 sequences are MNHEY and SVGAGI. The CDR3 DNA follows: TGTGCCAGCAGTACCCACGGGGGAGACTCTCCCCAGCATTTT. Translated: CASSTHGGDSPQHF.

This chain uses TRBV28 with TRBJ1-1; D may be TRBD1 (6 bases). From germline, CDR1 is MDHEN and CDR2 SYDVKM. Trimming stripped 4 bases from V and 7 bases from J, with 13 bases between. The CDR3 consists of 13 residues. The CDR3 reads CASSSPGQLEAFF. The CDR3 coding sequence is TGTGCCAGCAGTTCCCCCGGACAGCTTGAAGCTTTCTTT. The full variable domain, in which reference TRBV28 and TRBJ1-1 provide the parts outside the CDR3, is DVKVTQSSRYLVKRTGEKVFLECVQDMDHENMFWYRQDPGLGLRLIYFSYDVKMKEKGDIPEGYSVSREKKERFSLILESASTNQTSMYLCASSSPGQLEAFFGQGTRLTVV.

The chain employs TRBV30 and TRBJ1-6, with D perhaps matching TRBD1 (5 bases). This CDR3 has 13 amino acids. Germline lookup yields CDR1 GTSNPN and CDR2 SVGIG (reference sequence). V lost 8 bases and J 3 bases, leaving 11 bases between the germline ends. CDR3: CANRQFYNSPLHF. The CDR3 region has the DNA TGTGCCAACAGGCAGTTCTATAATTCACCCCTCCACTTT.

This sequence joins TRBV5-1 and TRBJ1-1, with a weak D call TRBD1 (5 bases). Trimming pared 3 bases from V and 6 bases from J, leaving 15 bases between. From germline, CDR1 is SGHRS and CDR2 YFSETQ. CDR3 length: 14 residues. The CDR3 bases are TGCGCCAGCAGCTGGGTTGGGGGGACGGCTGAAGCTTTCTTT. Translation gives CASSWVGGTAEAFF.

The CDR3 DNA follows: TGCAGCGTCCAACTAGCGGGGGAAGAGACCCAGTACTTC. Translating gives CSVQLAGEETQYF. The V call is TRBV29-1, the J call TRBJ2-5; 11 bases are shared with TRBD2. This CDR3 spans 13 amino acids. V was pared by 6 bases and J by 3 bases, with 3 bases of the junction left unmatched. Germline CDR1 is SQVTM and CDR2 is ANQGSEA.

The chain links TRBV14 to TRBJ2-7; maybe TRBD1 (6 bases). Trimming stripped 3 bases from V and 6 bases from J, with 12 bases between. Germline CDR1 SGHDN, CDR2 FVKESK. This CDR3 is 13 amino acids long. The CDR3 nucleotides read TGTGCCAGCAGCCAGGGGGCGGTTGGCGAGCAGTACTTC. Encoded protein: CASSQGAVGEQYF. The complete variable domain, with remaining parts taken from reference TRBV14 and TRBJ2-7, reads EAGVTQFPSHSVIEKGQTVTLRCDPISGHDNLYWYRRVMGKEIKFLLHFVKESKQDESGMPNNRFLAERTGGTYSTLKVQPAELEDSGVYFCASSQGAVGEQYFGPGTRLTVT.

The V call is TRBV5-1, the J call TRBJ2-2, with D possibly being TRBD1 (5 bases). The CDR3 is made up of 15 amino acids. CDR1 is SGHRS, CDR2 YFSETQ, per germline. V was cut by 0 bases and J by 5 bases, with 11 bases left in between. The CDR3 here is CASSLAKPGTGELFF. The CDR3 DNA reads as TGCGCCAGCAGCTTGGCCAAACCAGGGACCGGGGAGCTGTTTTTT.

The V gene is TRBV29-1, the J gene TRBJ2-1; D might be TRBD1 (6 bases). The length of the CDR3 is 16 residues. V dropped 0 bases and J dropped 2 bases, with 14 bases sitting between them. From germline, CDR1 is SQVTM and CDR2 ANQGSEA. The CDR3: CSVEDPDRKTYNEQFF. In DNA form, the CDR3 reads TGCAGCGTTGAAGACCCGGACAGAAAGACCTACAATGAGCAGTTCTTC.

J is TRBJ1-4 and V is TRBV4-3; D might be TRBD1 (5 bases). CDR3 length equals 14 residues. Trimming took 1 base from V and 6 from J, leaving 9 bases between them. Germline V gene lookup returns CDR1 LGHNA and CDR2 YSLEER. For the CDR3, the DNA is TGCGCCAGCAGCCAAGCGGGGGGAGATGAAAAACTGTTTTTT. Translation: CASSQAGGDEKLFF.

V and J are TRBV11-3 and TRBJ2-7; 7 bases are a match to TRBD2. This CDR3 spans 17 amino acids. Germline CDR1 is SGHNT and CDR2 is YENEEA. The V and J ends lost 2 bases and 0 bases, in that order; junction bases with no gene match: 10. CDR3 amino acids: CASSLSAGRGSSYEQYF. The CDR3 region has the DNA TGTGCCAGCAGCTTATCGGCAGGGAGGGGTAGCTCCTACGAGCAGTACTTC.

This sequence joins TRBV15 and TRBJ2-4, with a tentative D call TRBD1 (5 bases). V lost 0 bases and J lost 9, with 15 bases in between. This CDR3 region has 15 residues. CDR1 and CDR2 from the germline V gene are LNHNV and YYDKDF (reference sequence). The CDR3 spells CATSRDEGVLGIQYF. DNA of the CDR3: TGTGCCACCAGCAGAGATGAAGGGGTACTGGGCATTCAGTACTTC.

V and J are TRBV27 and TRBJ1-1; 9 bases map to TRBD1. Per the germline V gene, CDR1 is MNHEY and CDR2 is SMNVEV (reference sequence). CDR3 size: 15 residues. Trimming removed 2 bases from V and 5 bases from J; junction bases left unmatched: 6. The CDR3 reads CASSLRTGVGTEAFF. The CDR3, as DNA: TGTGCCAGCAGTTTACGGACAGGGGTGGGAACTGAAGCTTTCTTT.

This clone was seen a few times. V gene TRBV13 combines with J gene TRBJ1-4; 9 nucleotides align to TRBD1. CDR1 is PRHDT, CDR2 FYEKMQ, per germline (reference sequence). The CDR3 extends over 17 amino acids. V lost 6 bases to trimming and J lost 4 bases; unmatched junction nucleotides: 12. CDR3 loop: CASSRKLQGANNEKLFF. The CDR3 nucleotides are TGTGCCAGCAGTCGTAAGTTACAGGGGGCCAATAATGAAAAACTGTTTTTT.

The rearrangement links TRBV5-4 to TRBJ2-3; 7 nucleotides agree with TRBD2. V dropped 3 bases and J dropped 6; count of bases not matched to a gene: 10. CDR1 and CDR2 from the germline V gene are SGHNT and YYREEE (reference sequence). This CDR3 is 15 amino acids long. CDR3 sequence (DNA): TGTGCCAGCAGCTGGGAGGGCGGGGGTGCGGATACGCAGTATTTT. Amino acid sequence: CASSWEGGGADTQYF.